One and the same sample provided the 5 T cell receptor beta chains below, sequenced in a study of shared clonotypes between healthy human individuals. The repertoire was sequenced with immunoSEQ multiplex PCR; TCRdb's copy has only in-frame clones and lacks some. The sample includes 300,000 or so clones, about 74% seen only once; the top ten take around a tenth. The source material was memory CD4+ T cells sorted from blood. Subset indicated: CD45RA-negative fraction. These receptors all stem from a man aged 25-45 years in good health.

This clone has only a few counts. The chain is built from TRBV14 and TRBJ2-1, with 10 bases lining up with TRBD2. Germline CDR1 is SGHDN and CDR2 is FVKESK. CDR3 size: 15 residues. Trimming took 2 bases from V and 7 from J; bases not matched to a gene: 5. The CDR3 loop reads CASSQLTSGFNEQFF. The CDR3 nucleotides are TGTGCCAGCAGCCAACTGACTAGCGGGTTTAATGAGCAGTTCTTC.

The chain links TRBV7-9 to TRBJ2-1; TRBD1 matches at 11 bases. Germline CDR1 is SEHNR and CDR2 is FQNEAQ (reference sequence). The J segment lost 7 bases and the V segment lost 5 bases, leaving 10 bases of the junction unmatched. CDR3 length: 16 residues. CDR3 in DNA: TGTGCCAGCAGCCCTAGGACAGGGGGCATCGGAAATGAGCAGTTCTTC. Translated: CASSPRTGGIGNEQFF.

This clone occurred once. This chain links TRBV19 with TRBJ2-4, with 7 bases fitting TRBD1. The CDR3 contains 14 residues. Germline loops: CDR1 LNHDA, CDR2 SQIVND (reference sequence). The junction had 12 bases not matched to a gene; V was cut back by 6 bases and J by 10 bases. The CDR3 loop reads CASRNIGTAEIQYF. The DNA for the CDR3 is TGTGCCAGTAGAAATATTGGGACAGCAGAAATTCAGTACTTC. Full variable domain (missing parts from reference TRBV19 and TRBJ2-4): DGGITQSPKYLFRKEGQNVTLSCEQNLNHDAMYWYRQDPGQGLRLIYYSQIVNDFQKGDIAEGYSVSREKKESFPLTVTSAQKNPTAFYLCASRNIGTAEIQYFGAGTRLSVL.

This clone was detected ten times or more. The gene calls are TRBV7-2 and TRBJ1-5, with D possibly TRBD1 on 6 matching bases. This CDR3 has 15 residues. Trimming removed 1 base from V and 7 bases from J, with 14 bases in between. Germline CDR1 is SGHTA and CDR2 is FQGNSA. The CDR3 region has the DNA TGTGCCAGCAGCTTAGTTAAGGACAGCGGACAGCCCCAGCATTTT. Protein sequence: CASSLVKDSGQPQHF.

This chain connects TRBV7-2 to TRBJ2-1, with D unresolved. This CDR3 spans 15 amino acids. V dropped 1 base and J dropped 7 bases, with 14 bases sitting between them. Germline lookup yields CDR1 SGHTA and CDR2 FQGNSA. The CDR3, as DNA: TGTGCCAGCAGCTTAGACTCCCAATCCCTTAATGAGCAGTTCTTC. Translated, it gives CASSLDSQSLNEQFF.